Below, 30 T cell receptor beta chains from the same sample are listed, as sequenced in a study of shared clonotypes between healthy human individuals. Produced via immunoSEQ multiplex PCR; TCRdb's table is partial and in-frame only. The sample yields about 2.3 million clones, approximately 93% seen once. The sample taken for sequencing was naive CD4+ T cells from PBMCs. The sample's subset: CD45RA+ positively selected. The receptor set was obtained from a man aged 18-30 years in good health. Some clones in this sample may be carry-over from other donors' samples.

The CDR3 region has the DNA TGTGCCAGCAGCTTAAATAGGGACACTGAAGCTTTCTTT. Protein sequence: CASSLNRDTEAFF. This chain connects TRBV7-9 to TRBJ1-1; no firm D call. The CDR3 runs 13 residues. Germline V gives CDR1 SEHNR, CDR2 FQNEAQ (reference sequence). V gave up 2 bases and J gave up 3 bases, with 7 bases separating them.

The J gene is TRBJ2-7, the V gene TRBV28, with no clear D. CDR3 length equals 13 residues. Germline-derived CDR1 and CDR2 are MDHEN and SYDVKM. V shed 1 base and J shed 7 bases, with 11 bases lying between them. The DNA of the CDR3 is TGTGCCAGCAGTTTATCGGGTAGTCTAGAGCAGTACTTC. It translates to CASSLSGSLEQYF. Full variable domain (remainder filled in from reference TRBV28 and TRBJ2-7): DVKVTQSSRYLVKRTGEKVFLECVQDMDHENMFWYRQDPGLGLRLIYFSYDVKMKEKGDIPEGYSVSREKKERFSLILESASTNQTSMYLCASSLSGSLEQYFGPGTRLTVT.

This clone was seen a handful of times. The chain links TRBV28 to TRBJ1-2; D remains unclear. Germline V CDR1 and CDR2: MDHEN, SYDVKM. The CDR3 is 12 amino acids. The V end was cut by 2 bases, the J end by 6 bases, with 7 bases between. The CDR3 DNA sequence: TGTGCCAGCAGTTTAGACCTCGATGGCTACACCTTC. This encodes CASSLDLDGYTF.

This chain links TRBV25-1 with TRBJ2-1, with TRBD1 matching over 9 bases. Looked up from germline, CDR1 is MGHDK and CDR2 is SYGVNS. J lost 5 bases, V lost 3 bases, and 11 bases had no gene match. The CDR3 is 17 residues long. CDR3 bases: TGTGCCAGCAGTGACCGGACAGGGGTGCGGGGGCACAATGAGCAGTTCTTC. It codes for CASSDRTGVRGHNEQFF.

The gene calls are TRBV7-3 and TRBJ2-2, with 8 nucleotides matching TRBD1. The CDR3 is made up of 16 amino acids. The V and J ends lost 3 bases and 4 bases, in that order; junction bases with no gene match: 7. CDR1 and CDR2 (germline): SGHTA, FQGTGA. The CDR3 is CASSFAGGGGTGELFF. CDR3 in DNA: TGTGCCAGCAGCTTCGCAGGGGGCGGTGGCACCGGGGAGCTGTTTTTT.

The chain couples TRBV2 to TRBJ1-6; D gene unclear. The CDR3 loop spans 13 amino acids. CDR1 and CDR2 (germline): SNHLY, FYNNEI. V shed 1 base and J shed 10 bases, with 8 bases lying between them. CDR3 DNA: TGTGCCAGCAGTGAAGGGACGGGCTCACCCCTCCACTTT. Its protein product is CASSEGTGSPLHF.

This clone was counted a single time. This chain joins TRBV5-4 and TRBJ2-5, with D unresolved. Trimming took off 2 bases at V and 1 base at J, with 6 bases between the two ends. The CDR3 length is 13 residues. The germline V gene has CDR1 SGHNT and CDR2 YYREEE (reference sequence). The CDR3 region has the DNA TGTGCCAGCAGCTTTAAGATCCAAGAGACCCAGTACTTC. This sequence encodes CASSFKIQETQYF. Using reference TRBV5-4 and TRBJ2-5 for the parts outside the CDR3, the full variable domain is ETGVTQSPTHLIKTRGQQVTLRCSSQSGHNTVSWYQQALGQGPQFIFQYYREEENGRGNFPPRFSGLQFPNYSSELNVNALELDDSALYLCASSFKIQETQYFGPGTRLLVL.

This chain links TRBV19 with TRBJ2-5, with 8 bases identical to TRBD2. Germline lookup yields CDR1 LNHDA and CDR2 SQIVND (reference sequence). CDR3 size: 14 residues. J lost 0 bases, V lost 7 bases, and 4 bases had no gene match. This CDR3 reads CASNTGGYQETQYF. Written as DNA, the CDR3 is TGTGCCAGTAACACGGGAGGGTACCAAGAGACCCAGTACTTC. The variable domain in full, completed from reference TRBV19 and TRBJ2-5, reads DGGITQSPKYLFRKEGQNVTLSCEQNLNHDAMYWYRQDPGQGLRLIYYSQIVNDFQKGDIAEGYSVSREKKESFPLTVTSAQKNPTAFYLCASNTGGYQETQYFGPGTRLLVL.

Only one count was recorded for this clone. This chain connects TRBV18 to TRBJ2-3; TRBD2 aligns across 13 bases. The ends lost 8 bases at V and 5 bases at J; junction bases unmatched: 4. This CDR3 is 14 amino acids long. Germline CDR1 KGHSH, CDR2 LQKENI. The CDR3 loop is CASQGLAGEDTQYF. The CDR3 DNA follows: TGTGCCAGCCAAGGACTAGCGGGAGAAGATACGCAGTATTTT.

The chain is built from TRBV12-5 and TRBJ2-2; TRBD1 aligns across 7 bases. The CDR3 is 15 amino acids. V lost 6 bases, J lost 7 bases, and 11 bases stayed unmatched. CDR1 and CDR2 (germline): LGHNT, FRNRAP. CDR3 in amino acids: CASGNYPTGIGELFF. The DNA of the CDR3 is TGTGCTAGTGGAAACTACCCGACAGGGATCGGGGAGCTGTTTTTT.

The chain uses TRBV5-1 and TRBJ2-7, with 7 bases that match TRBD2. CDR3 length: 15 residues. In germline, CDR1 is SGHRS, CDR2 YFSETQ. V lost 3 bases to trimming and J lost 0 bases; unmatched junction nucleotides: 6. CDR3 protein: CASSYSGLSSYEQYF. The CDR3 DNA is TGCGCCAGCAGCTATAGCGGGCTGAGCTCCTACGAGCAGTACTTC.

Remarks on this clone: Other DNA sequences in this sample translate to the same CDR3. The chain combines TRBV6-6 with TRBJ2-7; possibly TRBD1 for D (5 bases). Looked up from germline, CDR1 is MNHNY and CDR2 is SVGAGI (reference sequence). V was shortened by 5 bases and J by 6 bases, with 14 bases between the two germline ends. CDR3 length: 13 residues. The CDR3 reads CASSGQGWAEQYF. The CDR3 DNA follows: TGTGCCAGCAGTGGGCAGGGTTGGGCCGAGCAGTACTTC.

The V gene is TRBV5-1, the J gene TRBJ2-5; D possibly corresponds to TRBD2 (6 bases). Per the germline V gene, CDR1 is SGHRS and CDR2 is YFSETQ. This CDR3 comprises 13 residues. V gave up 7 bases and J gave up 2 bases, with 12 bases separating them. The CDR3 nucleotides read TGCGCCAGCGGCGGGACCCCGCAAGAGACCCAGTACTTC. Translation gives CASGGTPQETQYF. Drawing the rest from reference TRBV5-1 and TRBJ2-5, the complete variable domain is KAGVTQTPRYLIKTRGQQVTLSCSPISGHRSVSWYQQTPGQGLQFLFEYFSETQRNKGNFPGRFSGRQFSNSRSEMNVSTLELGDSALYLCASGGTPQETQYFGPGTRLLVL.

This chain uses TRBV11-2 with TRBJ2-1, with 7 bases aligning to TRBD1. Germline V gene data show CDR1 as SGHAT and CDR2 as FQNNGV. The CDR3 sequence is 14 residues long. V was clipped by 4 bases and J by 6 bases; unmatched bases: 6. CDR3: CASSSQGKRNEQFF. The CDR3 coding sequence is TGTGCCAGCAGCTCACAGGGGAAACGCAATGAGCAGTTCTTC.

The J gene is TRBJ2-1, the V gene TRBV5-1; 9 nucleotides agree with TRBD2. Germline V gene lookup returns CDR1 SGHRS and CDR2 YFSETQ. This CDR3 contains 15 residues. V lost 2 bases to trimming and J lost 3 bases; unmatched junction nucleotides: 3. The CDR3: CASSFAGGGYNEQFF. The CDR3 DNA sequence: TGCGCCAGCAGCTTTGCGGGAGGGGGCTACAATGAGCAGTTCTTC.

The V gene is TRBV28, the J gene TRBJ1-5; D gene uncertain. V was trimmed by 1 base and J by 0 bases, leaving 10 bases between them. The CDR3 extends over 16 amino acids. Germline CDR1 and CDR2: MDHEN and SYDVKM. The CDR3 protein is CASSLSPLYSNQPQHF. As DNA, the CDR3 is TGTGCCAGCAGTTTATCCCCTCTATATAGCAATCAGCCCCAGCATTTT.

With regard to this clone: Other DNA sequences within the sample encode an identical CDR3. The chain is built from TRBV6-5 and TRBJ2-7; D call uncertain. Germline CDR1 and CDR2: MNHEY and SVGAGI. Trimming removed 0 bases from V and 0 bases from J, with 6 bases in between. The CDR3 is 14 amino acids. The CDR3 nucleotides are TGTGCCAGCAGTTACTCGCGGTCCTCCTACGAGCAGTACTTC. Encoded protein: CASSYSRSSYEQYF.

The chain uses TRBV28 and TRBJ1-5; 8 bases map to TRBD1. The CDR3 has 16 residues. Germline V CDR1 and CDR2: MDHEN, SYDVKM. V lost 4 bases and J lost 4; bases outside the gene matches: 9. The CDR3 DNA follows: TGTGCCAGCAGTTGGGAGGACAGGGTCTGGAATCAGCCCCAGCATTTT. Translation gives CASSWEDRVWNQPQHF.

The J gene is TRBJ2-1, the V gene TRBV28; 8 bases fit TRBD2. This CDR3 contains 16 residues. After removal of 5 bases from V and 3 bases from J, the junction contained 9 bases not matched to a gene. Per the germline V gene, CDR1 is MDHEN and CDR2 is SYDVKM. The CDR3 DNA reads TGTGCCAGCAGTGGGTTTACTAGCGGAGACTACAATGAGCAGTTCTTC. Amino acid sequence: CASSGFTSGDYNEQFF.

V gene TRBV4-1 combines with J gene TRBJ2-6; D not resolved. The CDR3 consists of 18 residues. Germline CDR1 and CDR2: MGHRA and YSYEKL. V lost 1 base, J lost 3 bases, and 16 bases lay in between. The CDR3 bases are TGCGCCAGCAGCCAAGCGATTCTAGTGAACTATGGGGCCAACGTCCTGACTTTC. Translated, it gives CASSQAILVNYGANVLTF.

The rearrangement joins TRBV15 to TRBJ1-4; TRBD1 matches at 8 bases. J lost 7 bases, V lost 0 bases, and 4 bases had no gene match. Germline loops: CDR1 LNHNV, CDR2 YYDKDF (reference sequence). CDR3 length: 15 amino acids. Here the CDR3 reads CATSRDPGGGEKLFF. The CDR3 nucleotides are TGTGCCACCAGCAGAGACCCAGGGGGCGGTGAAAAACTGTTTTTT. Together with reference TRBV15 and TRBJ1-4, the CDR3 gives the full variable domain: DAMVIQNPRYQVTQFGKPVTLSCSQTLNHNVMYWYQQKSSQAPKLLFHYYDKDFNNEADTPDNFQSRRPNTSFCFLDIRSPGLGDTAMYLCATSRDPGGGEKLFFGSGTQLSVL.

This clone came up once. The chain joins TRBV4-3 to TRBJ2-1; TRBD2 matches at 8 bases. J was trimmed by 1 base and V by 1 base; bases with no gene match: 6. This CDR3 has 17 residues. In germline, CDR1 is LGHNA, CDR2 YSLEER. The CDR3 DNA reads TGCGCCAGCAGCCAAGCCTCCTTAGCGGGATCCTACAATGAGCAGTTCTTC. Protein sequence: CASSQASLAGSYNEQFF.

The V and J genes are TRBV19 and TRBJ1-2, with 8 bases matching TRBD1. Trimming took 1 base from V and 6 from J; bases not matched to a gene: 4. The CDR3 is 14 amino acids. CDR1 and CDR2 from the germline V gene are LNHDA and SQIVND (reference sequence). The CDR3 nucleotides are TGTGCCAGTAGTATAGGACAGGGGATTCATGGCTACACCTTC. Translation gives CASSIGQGIHGYTF.

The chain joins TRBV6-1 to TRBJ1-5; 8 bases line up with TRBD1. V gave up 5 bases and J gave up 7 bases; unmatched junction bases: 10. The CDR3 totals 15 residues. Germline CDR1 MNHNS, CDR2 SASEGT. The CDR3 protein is CASSRQGTGYQPQHF. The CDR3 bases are TGTGCCAGCAGTAGACAAGGGACAGGTTACCAGCCCCAGCATTTT.

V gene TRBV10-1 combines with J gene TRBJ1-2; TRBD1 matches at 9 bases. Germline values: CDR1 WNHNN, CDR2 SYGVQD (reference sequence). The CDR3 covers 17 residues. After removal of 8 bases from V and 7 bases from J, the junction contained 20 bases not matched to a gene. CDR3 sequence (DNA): TGCGCCAGCGAAGTCCCGGGACAGGGAGACCATATGTTTGGCTACACCTTC. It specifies CASEVPGQGDHMFGYTF.

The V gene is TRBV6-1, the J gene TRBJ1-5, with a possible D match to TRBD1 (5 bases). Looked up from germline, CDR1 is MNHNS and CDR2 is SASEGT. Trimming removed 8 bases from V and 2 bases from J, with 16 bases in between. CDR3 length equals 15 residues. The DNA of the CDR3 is TGTGCCAGCGTTGCTCAGGGAGGCGGCAATCAGCCCCAGCATTTT. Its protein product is CASVAQGGGNQPQHF.

CDR3 sequence reads: CSVQRGPTEAFF. The CDR3 DNA is TGCAGCGTTCAGAGGGGCCCTACTGAAGCTTTCTTT. This chain uses TRBV29-1 with TRBJ1-1, with D tentatively TRBD1 (5 bases). The germline gives CDR1 SQVTM, CDR2 ANQGSEA. Trimming took 5 bases from V and 5 from J, leaving 12 bases between them. The CDR3 spans 12 residues.

CDR3 sequence (DNA): TGCAGCATCCTGGGTGGGGAAAAACTGTTTTTT. Translated: CSILGGEKLFF. The chain couples TRBV29-1 to TRBJ1-4; D gene unclear. There are 11 residues in the CDR3. The V end was cut by 8 bases, the J end by 8 bases, with 12 bases between. Germline values: CDR1 SQVTM, CDR2 ANQGSEA. The entire variable domain, with the rest obtained from reference TRBV29-1 and TRBJ1-4, is as follows: SAVISQKPSRDICQRGTSLTIQCQVDSQVTMMFWYRQQPGQSLTLIATANQGSEATYESGFVIDKFPISRPNLTFSTLTVSNMSPEDSSIYLCSILGGEKLFFGSGTQLSVL.

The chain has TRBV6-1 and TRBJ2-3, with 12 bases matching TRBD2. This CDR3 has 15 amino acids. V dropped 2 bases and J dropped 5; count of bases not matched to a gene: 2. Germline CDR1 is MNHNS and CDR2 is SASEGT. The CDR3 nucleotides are TGTGCCAGCAGTGAACTAGCGGGAGGGTTAGATACGCAGTATTTT. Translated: CASSELAGGLDTQYF.

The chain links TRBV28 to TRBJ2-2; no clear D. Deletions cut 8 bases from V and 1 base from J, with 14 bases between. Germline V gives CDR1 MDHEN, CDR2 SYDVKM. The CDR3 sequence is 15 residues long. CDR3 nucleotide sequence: TGTGCCAGCGGAATCTCCCCTCAGAACACCGGGGAGCTGTTTTTT. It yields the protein CASGISPQNTGELFF.